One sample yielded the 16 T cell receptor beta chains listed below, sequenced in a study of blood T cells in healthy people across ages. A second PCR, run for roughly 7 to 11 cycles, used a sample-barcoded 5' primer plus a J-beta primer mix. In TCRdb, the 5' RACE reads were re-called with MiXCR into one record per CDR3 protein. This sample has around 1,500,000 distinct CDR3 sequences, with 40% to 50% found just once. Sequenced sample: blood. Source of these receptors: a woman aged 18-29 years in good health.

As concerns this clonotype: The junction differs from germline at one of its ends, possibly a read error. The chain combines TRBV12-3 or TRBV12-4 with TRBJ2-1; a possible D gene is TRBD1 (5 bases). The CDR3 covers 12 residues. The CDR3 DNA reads TGTACCAGCAGTTTTAGGGGTATTGAGCGGTTCTTC. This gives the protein CTSSFRGIERFF.

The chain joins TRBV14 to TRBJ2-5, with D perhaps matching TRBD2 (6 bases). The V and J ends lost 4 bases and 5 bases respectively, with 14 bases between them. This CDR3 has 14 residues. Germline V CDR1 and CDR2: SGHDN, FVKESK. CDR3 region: CASSPMGGAETQYF. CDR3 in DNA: TGTGCCAGCAGCCCGATGGGCGGGGCGGAGACCCAGTACTTC.

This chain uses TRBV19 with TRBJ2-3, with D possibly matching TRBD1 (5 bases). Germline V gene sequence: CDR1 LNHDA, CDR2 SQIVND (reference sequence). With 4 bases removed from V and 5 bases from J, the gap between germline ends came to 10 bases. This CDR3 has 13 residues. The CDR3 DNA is TGTGCCAGTAGTAGGAAAAGGGGAGATACGCAGTATTTT. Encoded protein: CASSRKRGDTQYF. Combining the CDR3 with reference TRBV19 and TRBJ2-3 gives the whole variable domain DGGITQSPKYLFRKEGQNVTLSCEQNLNHDAMYWYRQDPGQGLRLIYYSQIVNDFQKGDIAEGYSVSREKKESFPLTVTSAQKNPTAFYLCASSRKRGDTQYFGPGTRLTVL.

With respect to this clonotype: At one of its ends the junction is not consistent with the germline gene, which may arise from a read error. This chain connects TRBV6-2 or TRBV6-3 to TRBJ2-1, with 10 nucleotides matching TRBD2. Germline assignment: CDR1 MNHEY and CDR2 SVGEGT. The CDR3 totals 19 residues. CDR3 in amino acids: CASRPVPGLAGAHYNEQFF. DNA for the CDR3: TGTGCTAGCAGACCCGTCCCCGGGCTAGCGGGAGCCCACTACAATGAGCAGTTCTTC.

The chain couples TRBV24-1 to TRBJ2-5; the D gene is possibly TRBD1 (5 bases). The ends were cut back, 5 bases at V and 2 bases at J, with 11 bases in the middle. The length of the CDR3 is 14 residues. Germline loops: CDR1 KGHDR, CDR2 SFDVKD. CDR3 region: CATSVRGGQETQYF. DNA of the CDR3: TGTGCCACCAGTGTTAGGGGCGGACAAGAGACCCAGTACTTC.

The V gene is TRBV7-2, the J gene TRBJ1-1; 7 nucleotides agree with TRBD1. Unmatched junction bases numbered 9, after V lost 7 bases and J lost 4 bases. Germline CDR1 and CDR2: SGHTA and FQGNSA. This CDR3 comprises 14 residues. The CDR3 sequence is CASTRGQQTTEAFF. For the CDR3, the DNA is TGTGCCAGCACCCGGGGACAGCAAACCACTGAAGCTTTCTTT. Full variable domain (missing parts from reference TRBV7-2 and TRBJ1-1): GAGVSQSPSNKVTEKGKDVELRCDPISGHTALYWYRQSLGQGLEFLIYFQGNSAPDKSGLPSDRFSAERTGGSVSTLTIQRTQQEDSAVYLCASTRGQQTTEAFFGQGTRLTVV.

CDR3 DNA: TGTGCCAGCAGTTTAAGGGCAGAGTCAATTTATGGCTACACCTTC. Protein product: CASSLRAESIYGYTF. The rearrangement uses TRBV28 and TRBJ1-2; D is uncertain. Germline V gives CDR1 MDHEN, CDR2 SYDVKM. This CDR3 has 15 amino acids. Trimming pared 2 bases from V and 5 bases from J, leaving 15 bases between.

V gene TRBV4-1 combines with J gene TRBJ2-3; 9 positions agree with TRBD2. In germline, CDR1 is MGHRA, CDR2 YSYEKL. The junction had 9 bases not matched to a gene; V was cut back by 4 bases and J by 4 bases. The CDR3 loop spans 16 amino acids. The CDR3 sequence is CASSPTGREGADTQYF. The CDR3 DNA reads TGCGCCAGCAGCCCCACAGGGCGGGAGGGGGCAGATACGCAGTATTTT.

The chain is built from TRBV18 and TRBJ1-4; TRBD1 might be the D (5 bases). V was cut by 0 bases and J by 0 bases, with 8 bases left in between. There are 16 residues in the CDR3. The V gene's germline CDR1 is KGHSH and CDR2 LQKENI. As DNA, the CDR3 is TGTGCCAGCTCACCACCATCAGGGTCAACTAATGAAAAACTGTTTTTT. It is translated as CASSPPSGSTNEKLFF.

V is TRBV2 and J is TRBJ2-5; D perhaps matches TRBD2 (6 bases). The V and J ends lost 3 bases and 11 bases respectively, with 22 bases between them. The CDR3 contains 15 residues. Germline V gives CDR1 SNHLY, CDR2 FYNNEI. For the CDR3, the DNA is TGTGCCAGCAGTGAGTCGCTAGCGCGAGACAATGAGCAGTACTTC. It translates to CASSESLARDNEQYF.

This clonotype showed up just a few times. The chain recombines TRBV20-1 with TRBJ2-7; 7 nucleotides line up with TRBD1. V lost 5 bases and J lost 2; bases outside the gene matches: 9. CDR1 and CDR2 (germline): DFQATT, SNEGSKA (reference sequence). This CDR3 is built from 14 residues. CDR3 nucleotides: TGCAGTGCTTCTATGACAGGGAGAACCTACGAGCAGTACTTC. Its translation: CSASMTGRTYEQYF.

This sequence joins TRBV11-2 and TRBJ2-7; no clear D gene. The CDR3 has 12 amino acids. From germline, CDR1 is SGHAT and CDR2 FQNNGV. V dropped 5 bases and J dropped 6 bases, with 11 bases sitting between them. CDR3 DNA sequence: TGTGCCAGCAGCCCACCAGCCGGCGAGCAGTACTTC. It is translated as CASSPPAGEQYF.

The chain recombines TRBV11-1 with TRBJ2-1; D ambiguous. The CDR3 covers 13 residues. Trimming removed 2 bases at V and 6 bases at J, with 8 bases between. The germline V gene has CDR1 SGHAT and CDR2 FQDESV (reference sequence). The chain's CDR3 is CASSLLSSNEQFF. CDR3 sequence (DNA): TGTGCCAGCAGCTTACTCTCTTCCAATGAGCAGTTCTTC.

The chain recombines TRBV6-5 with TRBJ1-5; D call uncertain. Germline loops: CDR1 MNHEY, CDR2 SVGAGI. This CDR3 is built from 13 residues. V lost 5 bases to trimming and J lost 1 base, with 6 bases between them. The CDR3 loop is CASSIVSNQPQHF. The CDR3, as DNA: TGTGCCAGCAGTATAGTGAGCAATCAGCCCCAGCATTTT.

The CDR3 is CAIRLDRGLDYGYTF. The CDR3 nucleotides read TGTGCCATCAGACTAGACAGGGGGCTTGACTATGGCTACACCTTC. The chain carries TRBV10-3 and TRBJ1-2; 10 bases align to TRBD1. Germline V gene data show CDR1 as ENHRY and CDR2 as SYGVKD. The CDR3 covers 15 residues. The trim removed 6 bases at V and 3 bases at J, leaving 7 bases unmatched.

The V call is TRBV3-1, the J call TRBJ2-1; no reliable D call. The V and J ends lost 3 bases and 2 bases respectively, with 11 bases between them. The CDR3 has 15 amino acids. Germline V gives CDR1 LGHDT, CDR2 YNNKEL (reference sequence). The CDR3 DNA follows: TGTGCCAGCAGCCACCGACGGGCTGCCTACAATGAGCAGTTCTTC. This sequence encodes CASSHRRAAYNEQFF.